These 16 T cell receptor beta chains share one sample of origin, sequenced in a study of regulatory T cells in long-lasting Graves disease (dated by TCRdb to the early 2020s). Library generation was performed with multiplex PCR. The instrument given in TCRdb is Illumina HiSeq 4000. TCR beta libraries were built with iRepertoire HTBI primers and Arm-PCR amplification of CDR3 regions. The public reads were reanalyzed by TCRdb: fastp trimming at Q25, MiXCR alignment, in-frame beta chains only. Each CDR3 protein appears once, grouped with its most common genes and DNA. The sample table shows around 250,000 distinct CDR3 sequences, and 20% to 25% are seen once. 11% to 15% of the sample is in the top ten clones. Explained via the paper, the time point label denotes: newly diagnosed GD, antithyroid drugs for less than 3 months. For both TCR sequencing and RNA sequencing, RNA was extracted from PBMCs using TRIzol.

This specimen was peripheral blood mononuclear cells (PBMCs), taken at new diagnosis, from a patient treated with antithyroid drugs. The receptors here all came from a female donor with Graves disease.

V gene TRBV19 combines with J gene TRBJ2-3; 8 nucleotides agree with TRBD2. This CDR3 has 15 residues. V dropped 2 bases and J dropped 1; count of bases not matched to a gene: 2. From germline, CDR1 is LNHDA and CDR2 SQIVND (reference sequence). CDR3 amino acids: CASSIRGGGTDTQYF. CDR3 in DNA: TGTGCCAGTAGTATACGGGGGGGGGGCACAGATACGCAGTATTTT.

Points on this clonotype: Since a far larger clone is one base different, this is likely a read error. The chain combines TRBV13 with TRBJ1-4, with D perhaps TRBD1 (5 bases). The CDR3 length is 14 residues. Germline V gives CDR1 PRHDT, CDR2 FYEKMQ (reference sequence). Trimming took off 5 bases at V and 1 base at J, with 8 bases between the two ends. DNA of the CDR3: TGTGCCAGCAGCGGGGGAGTAACTAATGAAAAACTGTTTTTT. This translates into CASSGGVTNEKLFF.

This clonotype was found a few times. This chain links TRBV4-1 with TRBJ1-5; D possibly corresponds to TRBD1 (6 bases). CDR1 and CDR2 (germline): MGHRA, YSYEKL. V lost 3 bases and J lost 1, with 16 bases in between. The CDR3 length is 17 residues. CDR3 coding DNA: TGCGCCAGCAGCCAGGGATCCCAACAGGGAAGCAATCAGCCCCAGCATTTT. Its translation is CASSQGSQQGSNQPQHF.

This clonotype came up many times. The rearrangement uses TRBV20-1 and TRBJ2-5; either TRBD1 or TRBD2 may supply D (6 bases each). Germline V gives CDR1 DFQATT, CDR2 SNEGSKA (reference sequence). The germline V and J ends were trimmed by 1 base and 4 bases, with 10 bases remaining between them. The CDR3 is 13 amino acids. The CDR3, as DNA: TGCAGTGCTAGAGGGGGGGCCCCAGAGACCCAGTACTTC. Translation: CSARGGAPETQYF.

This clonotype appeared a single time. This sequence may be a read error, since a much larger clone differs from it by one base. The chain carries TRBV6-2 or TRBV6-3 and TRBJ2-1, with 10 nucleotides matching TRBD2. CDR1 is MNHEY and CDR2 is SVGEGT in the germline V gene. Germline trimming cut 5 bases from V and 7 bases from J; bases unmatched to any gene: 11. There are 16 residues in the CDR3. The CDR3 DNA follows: TGTGCCAGCAGTGATCCCGGGACTAGCGTTATAAATGAGCAGTTCTTC. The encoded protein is CASSDPGTSVINEQFF.

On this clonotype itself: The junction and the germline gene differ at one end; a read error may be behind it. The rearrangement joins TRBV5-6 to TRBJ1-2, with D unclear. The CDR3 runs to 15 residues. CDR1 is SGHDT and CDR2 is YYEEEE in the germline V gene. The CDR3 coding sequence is TGCGCCAGCAGCCAAGGACTTAGTTCTAACTATGGCTACACCTTC. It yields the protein CASSQGLSSNYGYTF.

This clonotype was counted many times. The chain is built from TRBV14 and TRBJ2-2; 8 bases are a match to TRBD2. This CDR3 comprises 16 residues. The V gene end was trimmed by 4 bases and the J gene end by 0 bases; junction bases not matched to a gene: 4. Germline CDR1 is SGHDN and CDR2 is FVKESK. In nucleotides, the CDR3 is TGTGCCAGCAGCCCCATACTAGCGGCGAACACCGGGGAGCTGTTTTTT. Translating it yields CASSPILAANTGELFF.

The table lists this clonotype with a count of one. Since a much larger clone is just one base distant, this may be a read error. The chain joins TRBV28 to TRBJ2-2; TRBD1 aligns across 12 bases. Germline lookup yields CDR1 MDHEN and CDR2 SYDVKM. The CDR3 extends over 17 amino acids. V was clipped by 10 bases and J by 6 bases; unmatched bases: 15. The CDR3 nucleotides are TGTGCCAACATCCAAACGGGGGACAGGGGGCTTTCCGGGGAGCTGTTTTTT. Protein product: CANIQTGDRGLSGELFF.

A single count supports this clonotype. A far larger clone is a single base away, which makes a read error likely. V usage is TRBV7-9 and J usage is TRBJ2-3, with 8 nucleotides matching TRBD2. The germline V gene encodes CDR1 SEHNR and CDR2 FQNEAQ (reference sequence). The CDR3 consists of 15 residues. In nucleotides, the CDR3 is TGTGCCAGCAGCTTTTTAGCGGGATCCACAGATGCGCAGTATTTT. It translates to CASSFLAGSTDAQYF.

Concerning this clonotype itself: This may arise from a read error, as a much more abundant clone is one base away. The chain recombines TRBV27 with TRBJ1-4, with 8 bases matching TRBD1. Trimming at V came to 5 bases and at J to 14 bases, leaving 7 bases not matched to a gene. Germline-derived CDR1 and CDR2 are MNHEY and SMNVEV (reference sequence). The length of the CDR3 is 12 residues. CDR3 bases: TGTGCCAGCAGTGCAGGGACAGGTAACCTGTTTTTT. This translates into CASSAGTGNLFF. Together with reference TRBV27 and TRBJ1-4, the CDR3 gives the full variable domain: EAQVTQNPRYLITVTGKKLTVTCSQNMNHEYMSWYRQDPGLGLRQIYYSMNVEVTDKGDVPEGYKVSRKEKRNFPLILESPSPNQTSLYFCASSAGTGNLFFGSGTQLSVL.

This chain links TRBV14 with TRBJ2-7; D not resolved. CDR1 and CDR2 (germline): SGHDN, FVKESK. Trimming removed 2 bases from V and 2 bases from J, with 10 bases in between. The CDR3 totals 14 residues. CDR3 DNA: TGTGCCAGCAGCCAAATAGGGCGTACCTACGAGCAGTACTTC. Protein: CASSQIGRTYEQYF.

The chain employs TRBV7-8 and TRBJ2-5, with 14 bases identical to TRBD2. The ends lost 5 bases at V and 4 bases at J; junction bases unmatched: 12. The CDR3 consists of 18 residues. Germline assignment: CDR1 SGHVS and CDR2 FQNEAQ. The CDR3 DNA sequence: TGTGCCAGCAGCGCCGGGACTAGCGGGGGCGGAAGAAGAGAGACCCAGTACTTC. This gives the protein CASSAGTSGGGRRETQYF.

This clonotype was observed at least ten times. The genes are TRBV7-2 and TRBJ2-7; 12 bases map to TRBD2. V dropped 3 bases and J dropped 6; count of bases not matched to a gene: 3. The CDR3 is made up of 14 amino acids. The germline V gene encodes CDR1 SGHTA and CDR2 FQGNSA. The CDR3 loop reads CASSLGLAGLEQYF. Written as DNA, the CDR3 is TGTGCCAGCAGCTTGGGACTAGCGGGCCTCGAGCAGTACTTC.

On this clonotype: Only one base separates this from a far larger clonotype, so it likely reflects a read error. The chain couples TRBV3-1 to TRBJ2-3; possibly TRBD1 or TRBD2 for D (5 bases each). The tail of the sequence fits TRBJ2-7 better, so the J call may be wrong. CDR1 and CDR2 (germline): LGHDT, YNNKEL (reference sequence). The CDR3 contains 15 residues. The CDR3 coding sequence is TGTGCCAGCAGCCAAGACACTAGAGGGGCCTGCGAGCAGTACTTC. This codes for CASSQDTRGACEQYF.

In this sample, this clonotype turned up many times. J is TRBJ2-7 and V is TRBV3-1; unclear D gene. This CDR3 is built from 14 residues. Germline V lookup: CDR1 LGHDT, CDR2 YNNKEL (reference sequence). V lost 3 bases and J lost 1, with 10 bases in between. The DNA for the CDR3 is TGTGCCAGCAGCCAGCGACGGCTATCCTACGAGCAGTACTTC. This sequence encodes CASSQRRLSYEQYF.

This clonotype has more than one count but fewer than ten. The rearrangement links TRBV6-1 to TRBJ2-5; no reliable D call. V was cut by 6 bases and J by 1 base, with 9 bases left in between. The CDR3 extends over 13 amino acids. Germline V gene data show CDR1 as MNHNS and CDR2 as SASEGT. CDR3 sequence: CASRPDAQETQYF. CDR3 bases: TGTGCCAGCAGACCCGACGCCCAAGAGACCCAGTACTTC.